This paragraph covers one T cell receptor beta chain sequence. The authors ran a second PCR of about 6 to 11 cycles using a sample-barcoded 5' primer and a J-beta primer mix. A template-switch adaptor containing 12 random nucleotides labeled each cDNA molecule. TCRdb fed the 5' RACE reads into MiXCR, producing one record per CDR3 protein. The data contain around 580,000 distinct CDR3 sequences, 40% to 50% of them seen just once; the ten biggest clones take up approximately 23%. The sample belongs to a study of blood T cells in healthy people across ages. Study-wide background: Per two T cells, about one barcoded beta molecule was captured through template switching.

The individuals who served as donors were healthy Caucasians living in Russia, aged about 6 to 90. Each of the donors had around 10 milliliters of peripheral blood drawn into EDTA-treated Vacutainer tubes. This CDR3 region has 12 residues. The V gene's germline CDR1 is MNHEY and CDR2 SVGEGT. V gave up 5 bases and J gave up 6 bases, with 10 bases separating them. The sequencing input was blood. The chain links TRBV6-2 or TRBV6-3 to TRBJ1-2; TRBD1 is a possible D gene (5 bases). The receptor's source is a man older than 75 in good health. CDR3 sequence: CASSLEQDGYTF. The CDR3 coding sequence is TGTGCCAGCAGTCTCGAACAGGATGGCTACACCTTC.